This TCR beta chain was recovered during a study of metastatic and nonmetastatic thyroid tumors. Study in general: Malignant and benign thyroid patients had repertoires compared in peripheral blood and tumor or nodule tissue.

Germline V gene lookup returns CDR1 MNHNS and CDR2 SASEGT. The CDR3 consists of 14 residues. Trimming took off 4 bases at V and 13 bases at J, with 17 bases between the two ends. In the study's own analysis: The authors used CDR3 differences across clinicopathological groups to build a distant-metastasis classifier for papillary thyroid cancer. TCRdb re-called the PCR reads through MiXCR. For this entry, the V and J calls and clone size follow TCRdb and not the study's own pipeline. The repertoire holds under 30,000 clones, with less than 25% as singletons. Every patient was untreated before thyroid surgery.

Sequencing input: blood. This TCR was recovered from a female donor with papillary thyroid cancer or a benign thyroid nodule (not recorded which). Some clones in this sample may be carry-over from other donors' samples. This rearrangement joins TRBV6-1 to TRBJ1-6, with D possibly being TRBD1 (5 bases). CDR3 nucleotides: TGTGCCAGCAGTGGGGGGGGGGACGCTGGGCCCCTCCACTTT. Translated, it gives CASSGGGDAGPLHF.